This is a list of T cell receptor beta chains from one sample in a study of graft-versus-host responses after intestinal transplantation. Assay: immunoSEQ multiplex PCR; the TCRdb copy retains only in-frame clones and omits some. This repertoire shows 77,000 or so clones, approximately 94% found once; its top ten account for less than 0.55%. No antigen has been identified for these receptors. This sample comprised unstimulated CD8+ T cells sorted from spleen or lymph node cells, obtained before intestinal transplant. The origin of the receptors is a human donor who received an intestinal transplant. Both conserved end residues are part of each CDR3. D genes are given only for firm matches. Size is stated for part of the rows, as once, few or many counts, or as a class when the clone is expanded.

D: -
size: -
J: TRBJ2-7
V: TRBV4-1
DNA: TGCGCCAGCAGCCTAGGGGGACTAAATTACGAGCAGTACTTC
CDR3: CASSLGGLNYEQYF

D: -
size: -
J: TRBJ1-2
V: TRBV6-1
DNA: TGTGCCAGCAGAATGGGAAGGAACTATGGCTACACCTTC
CDR3: CASRMGRNYGYTF

D: TRBD1
size: -
J: TRBJ1-2
V: TRBV19
DNA: TGTGCCAGTTGTATAAGGACAGGGAATGGCTACACCTTC
CDR3: CASCIRTGNGYTF

D: -
size: -
J: TRBJ2-7
V: TRBV28
DNA: TGTGCCAGCACCGTAACAGGGATCGGCTACGAGCAGTACTTC
CDR3: CASTVTGIGYEQYF

D: TRBD2
size: -
J: TRBJ2-5
V: TRBV6-5
DNA: TGTGCCAGCAGTTACGTCGGACTAGCGGAAGAGACCCAGTACTTC
CDR3: CASSYVGLAEETQYF

D: -
size: -
J: TRBJ2-7
V: TRBV29-1
DNA: TGCAGCGTTGAGGGTCAGGGCTACGAGCAGTACTTC
CDR3: CSVEGQGYEQYF

D: TRBD1
size: -
J: TRBJ1-1
V: TRBV10-1
DNA: TGCGCCAGCAGTGAGGATCAGGGGGCGAACACTGAAGCTTTCTTT
CDR3: CASSEDQGANTEAFF

D: TRBD1
size: -
J: TRBJ2-3
V: TRBV2
DNA: TGTGCCAGCAGCGGGACAGGTATCATTCCCACAGATACGCAGTATTTT
CDR3: CASSGTGIIPTDTQYF

D: TRBD1
size: once
J: TRBJ1-6
V: TRBV5-1
DNA: TGCGCCAGCAGCTTGGTGGGCCCGGGACAGGGAAATTCACCCCTCCACTTT
CDR3: CASSLVGPGQGNSPLHF

D: TRBD2
size: -
J: TRBJ2-5
V: TRBV7-9
DNA: TGTGCCAGCAGCTTCCCCAGCGGGACCTACCAAGAGACCCAGTACTTC
CDR3: CASSFPSGTYQETQYF

D: TRBD2
size: -
J: TRBJ2-3
V: TRBV7-7
DNA: TGTGCCAGCAGCCAGGGACTAGCGGGCTCTAGCACAGATACGCAGTATTTT
CDR3: CASSQGLAGSSTDTQYF

D: -
size: -
J: TRBJ2-7
V: TRBV11-2
DNA: TGTGCCAGCAGCCTTGGGCGGAGCTACGAGCAGTACTTC
CDR3: CASSLGRSYEQYF

D: -
size: -
J: TRBJ2-2
V: TRBV30
DNA: TGTGCCTGGAGTGCGATGACCCCTGGCACCGGGGAGCTGTTTTTT
CDR3: CAWSAMTPGTGELFF

D: TRBD1
size: -
J: TRBJ2-7
V: TRBV14
DNA: TGTGCCAGCAGCACGCGACAGGGGGCCTACGAGCAGTACTTC
CDR3: CASSTRQGAYEQYF

D: -
size: -
J: TRBJ2-7
V: TRBV27
DNA: TGTGCCAGCAGTCTATCTAGCTCTCTCGGCGAGCAGTACTTC
CDR3: CASSLSSSLGEQYF

D: TRBD1
size: -
J: TRBJ2-7
V: TRBV11-2
DNA: TGTGCCAGCAGACCTCCGGGACAGGAACAGCAGTACTTC
CDR3: CASRPPGQEQQYF

D: -
size: -
J: TRBJ2-2
V: TRBV6-4
DNA: TGTGCCAGCAGTGACTCGGGCACCGGGGAGCTGTTTTTT
CDR3: CASSDSGTGELFF

D: -
size: -
J: TRBJ2-5
V: TRBV19
DNA: TGTGCCAGTAGTATTTCTAGTGGGTGGCAAGAGACCCAGTACTTC
CDR3: CASSISSGWQETQYF

D: TRBD2
size: -
J: TRBJ2-3
V: TRBV6-1
DNA: TGTGCCAGCAGTGATGCCCGGACTAGCGGGTACACAGATACGCAGTATTTT
CDR3: CASSDARTSGYTDTQYF

D: TRBD2
size: -
J: TRBJ2-7
V: TRBV6-1
DNA: TGTGCCAGCAGTGAATCACGGGAGGGCTCCTACGAGCAGTACTTC
CDR3: CASSESREGSYEQYF

D: -
size: -
J: TRBJ1-5
V: TRBV27
DNA: TGTGCCAGCAGTTTACGGGGCGCGGGGCAGCCCCAGCATTTT
CDR3: CASSLRGAGQPQHF

D: -
size: -
J: TRBJ1-1
V: TRBV7-9
DNA: TGTGCCAGCAGCCCAAAGCAGGGGTATAAGAACACTGAAGCTTTCTTT
CDR3: CASSPKQGYKNTEAFF

D: TRBD1
size: -
J: TRBJ2-5
V: TRBV9
DNA: TGTGCCAGCGGCTCCTGGACAGGGCCGAACCAAGAGACCCAGTACTTC
CDR3: CASGSWTGPNQETQYF

D: -
size: -
J: TRBJ2-1
V: TRBV30
DNA: TGTGCCTGGAGTGTAGGCAGAGGAAGCAATGAGCAGTTCTTC
CDR3: CAWSVGRGSNEQFF

D: -
size: -
J: TRBJ2-1
V: TRBV10-3
DNA: TGTGCCATCAGTGAGCCGTTTCGGGACTCTGGGGATGAGCAGTTCTTC
CDR3: CAISEPFRDSGDEQFF

D: TRBD2
size: -
J: TRBJ2-7
V: TRBV29-1
DNA: TGCAGCGTTGTAATTGCGGGAGGGCCTGGGGACGAGCAGTACTTC
CDR3: CSVVIAGGPGDEQYF

D: -
size: once
J: TRBJ2-5
V: TRBV5-5
DNA: TGTGCCAGCAGCTTGAATTCGGACTCAAGCGGGACCCAGTACTTC
CDR3: CASSLNSDSSGTQYF

D: -
size: few
J: TRBJ1-3
V: TRBV19
DNA: TGTGCCAGTAGAAGAGGGGCGCCTGGAAACACCATATATTTT
CDR3: CASRRGAPGNTIYF

D: TRBD2
size: -
J: TRBJ2-1
V: TRBV7-6
DNA: TGTGCCAGCAGCTTAGGCCCCGGACTAGCGGTTCCCGACAATGAGCAGTTCTTC
CDR3: CASSLGPGLAVPDNEQFF

D: TRBD2
size: -
J: TRBJ2-7
V: TRBV27
DNA: TGTGCCAGCAGTCCCGGACTAGCGAGTTACGAGCAGTACTTC
CDR3: CASSPGLASYEQYF

D: -
size: -
J: TRBJ1-6
V: TRBV11-2
DNA: TGTGCCAGCAGCTTAGGCCGGACCCTAAGGTCCCTCCACTTT
CDR3: CASSLGRTLRSLHF